Listed below are T cell receptor beta chains from one sample, sequenced in a study of shared clonotypes between healthy human individuals. Sequencing was performed with immunoSEQ multiplex PCR; in TCRdb, only in-frame clones are kept and a portion is missing. The top ten hold 1% to 1.5% of the sample, which has about 1,900,000 clones, over 85% seen once. The sample consisted of naive CD8+ T cells sorted from blood. Source of these receptors: a young man in good health. Both conserved end residues are part of each CDR3. D genes are given only for firm matches. Expanded clones get a size class; other rows say once, few or many, or leave the size out.

j_gene: TRBJ2-5; d_gene: TRBD1; abundance: .; v_gene: TRBV7-6; CDR3aa: CASSLRTPGQGSGETQYF; CDR3nt: TGTGCCAGCAGCTTACGGACGCCGGGACAGGGGTCCGGGGAGACCCAGTACTTC
j_gene: TRBJ1-2; d_gene: .; abundance: few; v_gene: TRBV2; CDR3aa: CASSEAQGINYGYTF; CDR3nt: TGTGCCAGCAGTGAAGCGCAGGGCATTAACTATGGCTACACCTTC
j_gene: TRBJ1-5; d_gene: .; abundance: .; v_gene: TRBV9; CDR3aa: CASSVEGSYNQPQHF; CDR3nt: TGTGCCAGCAGCGTAGAGGGGAGTTACAATCAGCCCCAGCATTTT
j_gene: TRBJ1-1; d_gene: .; abundance: .; v_gene: TRBV27; CDR3aa: CASRRQRENTEAFF; CDR3nt: TGTGCCAGCAGGCGACAGAGGGAGAACACTGAAGCTTTCTTT
j_gene: TRBJ1-2; d_gene: .; abundance: .; v_gene: TRBV9; CDR3aa: CASSVPDYGYTF; CDR3nt: TGTGCCAGCAGCGTACCAGACTATGGCTACACCTTC
j_gene: TRBJ2-4; d_gene: .; abundance: .; v_gene: TRBV11-3; CDR3aa: CASSDLFDYLYF; CDR3nt: TGTGCCAGCAGCGACCTCTTTGACTATTTATACTTC
j_gene: TRBJ2-1; d_gene: .; abundance: once; v_gene: TRBV11-2; CDR3aa: CASSLGRGPLYNEQFF; CDR3nt: TGTGCCAGCAGCTTAGGTCGGGGACCCCTGTACAATGAGCAGTTCTTC
j_gene: TRBJ2-1; d_gene: TRBD2; abundance: .; v_gene: TRBV5-8; CDR3aa: CASSFLSGGADEQFF; CDR3nt: TGTGCCAGCAGCTTCCTTAGCGGGGGGGCCGATGAGCAGTTCTTC
j_gene: TRBJ1-1; d_gene: TRBD1; abundance: .; v_gene: TRBV4-1; CDR3aa: CASSHLDRGYTEAFF; CDR3nt: TGCGCCAGCAGCCACCTCGACAGGGGGTACACTGAAGCTTTCTTT
j_gene: TRBJ2-7; d_gene: TRBD1; abundance: .; v_gene: TRBV5-1; CDR3aa: CASSLEGQAYEQYF; CDR3nt: TGCGCCAGCAGCTTGGAGGGACAGGCGTACGAGCAGTACTTC
j_gene: TRBJ2-1; d_gene: TRBD1; abundance: .; v_gene: TRBV2; CDR3aa: CASSNRGLTAYNEQFF; CDR3nt: TGTGCCAGCAGCAACAGGGGGCTTACTGCCTACAATGAGCAGTTCTTC